These T cell receptor beta chains were read from a single sample in a study of blood T cells in healthy people across ages. TCRdb fed the 5' RACE reads into MiXCR, producing one record per CDR3 protein. There are roughly 800,000 distinct CDR3 sequences in the sample; 55% to 70% occur only once, and 20% to 25% lies in the top ten. Sequenced material: blood. The source of these receptors is a young man in good health. The CDR3 runs from the conserved cysteine through the conserved F or W. A D gene is named only where the DNA matches it firmly. The size entry is marked missing in some rows and otherwise reads once, few, many or a size class.

D	length	J	size	V	DNA	CDR3
NA	17	TRBJ2-7	NA	TRBV4-2	TGTGCCAGCAGCCCAAATGCTAGGGGGGCTGGGTCCTACGAGCAGTACTTC	CASSPNARGAGSYEQYF
NA	14	TRBJ2-7	NA	TRBV7-9	TGTGCCAGCAGCTTAACTGGATCACAGAATGAGCAGTACTTC	CASSLTGSQNEQYF
NA	15	TRBJ2-7	NA	TRBV5-1	TGCGCCAGCAGCCTCCGGGGGATCAGCTCCTACGAGCAGTACTTC	CASSLRGISSYEQYF
NA	12	TRBJ1-4	NA	TRBV7-9	TGTGCCAGCAGCCCCGCCAAAGAAAAACTGTTTTTT	CASSPAKEKLFF
NA	15	TRBJ2-1	NA	TRBV15	TGTGCCACCAGCAGAGATCTCCTACAGGCCAATGAGCAGTTCTTC	CATSRDLLQANEQFF
NA	18	TRBJ1-2	NA	TRBV21-1	TGTGCCGGCAGCCATCAACTGGGAACAGGGGGGAGGAACTATGGCTACACCTTC	CAGSHQLGTGGRNYGYTF
TRBD2	14	TRBJ2-4	NA	TRBV5-6	TGTGCCAGCAGCGCCACGACTAGCGCTTGGGAGCAGTACTTC	CASSATTSAWEQYF
NA	12	TRBJ1-2	few	TRBV20-1	TGCAGTACGAAACCGGCAGGCTATGGCTACACCTTC	CSTKPAGYGYTF
TRBD2	15	TRBJ2-1	NA	TRBV20-1	TGCAGTGCTAGGGATAGCGGGGGGAACCACCGCCCGCAGTTCTTC	CSARDSGGNHRPQFF
NA	17	TRBJ2-6	NA	TRBV21-1	TGTGCCAGCAGCACGTTCGTAGGGGGGCCCGGGGCCAACGTCCTGACTTTC	CASSTFVGGPGANVLTF
NA	13	TRBJ1-1	NA	TRBV3-1	TGTGCCAGCAGCCGGGAGGGGAACACTGAAGCTTTCTTT	CASSREGNTEAFF
NA	17	TRBJ2-2	NA	TRBV21-1	TGTGCCAGCAGCCCCCCGGGACAAACCTCGAACACCGGGGAGCTGTTTTTT	CASSPPGQTSNTGELFF
NA	14	TRBJ1-1	NA	TRBV7-9	TGTGCCAGCAGCTCGCCGGGATATCCCACTGAAGCTTTCTTT	CASSSPGYPTEAFF
NA	15	TRBJ2-5	few	TRBV4-3	TGCGCCAGCAGCCAAGGGATTCACAGCCAAGAGACCCAGTACTTC	CASSQGIHSQETQYF
NA	15	TRBJ1-5	NA	TRBV12-3/TRBV12-4	TGTGCCAGCAGTTCTGGGAGGCGAAGCAATCAGCCCCAGCATTTT	CASSSGRRSNQPQHF
TRBD1	15	TRBJ2-3	NA	TRBV5-1	TGCGCCAGCAGCGGACGGACAGGGGGCGTAGATACGCAGTATTTT	CASSGRTGGVDTQYF
NA	16	TRBJ2-5	NA	TRBV20-1	TGCAGTGCTAGAGCCCCACAGGGTGGGGGTTCGGGGGAGCAGTACTTC	CSARAPQGGGSGEQYF
NA	15	TRBJ2-5	NA	TRBV14	TGTGCCAGCAGCCAAGTTCGGGGGCGCGGAGAGACCCAGTACTTC	CASSQVRGRGETQYF
NA	17	TRBJ2-5	NA	TRBV7-9	TGTGCCAGCAGCCCCCAGGGAACGGAACCCTTTCTAGAGACCCAGTACTTC	CASSPQGTEPFLETQYF
TRBD1	15	TRBJ2-1	NA	TRBV7-2	TGTGCCAGCAGCTTATCAGGGGGCGCATCAGAGACCCAGTTCTTC	CASSLSGGASETQFF
NA	16	TRBJ1-1	NA	TRBV7-8	TGTGCCAGCAGCTTAGGAGGGACGGGATTGAACACTGAAGCTTTCTTT	CASSLGGTGLNTEAFF